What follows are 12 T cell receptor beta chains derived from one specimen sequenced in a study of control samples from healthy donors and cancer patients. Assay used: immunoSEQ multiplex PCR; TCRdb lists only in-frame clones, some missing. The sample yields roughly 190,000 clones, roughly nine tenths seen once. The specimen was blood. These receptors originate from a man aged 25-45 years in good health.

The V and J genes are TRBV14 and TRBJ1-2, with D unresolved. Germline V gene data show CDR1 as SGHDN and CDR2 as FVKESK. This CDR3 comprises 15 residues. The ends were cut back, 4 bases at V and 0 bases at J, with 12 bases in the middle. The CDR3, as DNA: TGTGCCAGCAGCCCTCAGGCCCTATCTAACTATGGCTACACCTTC. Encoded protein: CASSPQALSNYGYTF. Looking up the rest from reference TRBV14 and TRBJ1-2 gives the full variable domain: EAGVTQFPSHSVIEKGQTVTLRCDPISGHDNLYWYRRVMGKEIKFLLHFVKESKQDESGMPNNRFLAERTGGTYSTLKVQPAELEDSGVYFCASSPQALSNYGYTFGSGTRLTVV.

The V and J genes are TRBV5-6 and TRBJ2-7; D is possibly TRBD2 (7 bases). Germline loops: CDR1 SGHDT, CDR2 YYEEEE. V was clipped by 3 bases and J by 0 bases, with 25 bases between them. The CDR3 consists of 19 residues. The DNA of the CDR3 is TGTGCCAGCAGCTCTTGGAGGGGCGGGGGCTCTGGGAACTCCTACGAGCAGTACTTC. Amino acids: CASSSWRGGGSGNSYEQYF.

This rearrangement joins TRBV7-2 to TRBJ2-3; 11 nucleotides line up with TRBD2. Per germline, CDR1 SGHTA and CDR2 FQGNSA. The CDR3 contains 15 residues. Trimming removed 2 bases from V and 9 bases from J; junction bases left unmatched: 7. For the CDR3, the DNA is TGTGCCAGCAGCTTACTAGCGGGGGGCTCGGGGACGCAGTATTTT. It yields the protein CASSLLAGGSGTQYF.

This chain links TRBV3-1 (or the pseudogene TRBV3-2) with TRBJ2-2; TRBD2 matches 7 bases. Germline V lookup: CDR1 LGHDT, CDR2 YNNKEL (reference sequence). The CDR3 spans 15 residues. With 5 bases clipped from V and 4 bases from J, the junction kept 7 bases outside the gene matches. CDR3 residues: CASSDGGRRTGELFF. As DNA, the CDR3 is TGTGCCAGCAGCGACGGGGGGAGACGCACCGGGGAGCTGTTTTTT.

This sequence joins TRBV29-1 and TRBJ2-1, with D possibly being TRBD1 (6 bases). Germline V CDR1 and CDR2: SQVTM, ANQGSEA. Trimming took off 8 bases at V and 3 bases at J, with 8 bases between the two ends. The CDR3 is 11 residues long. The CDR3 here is CSPDSYNEQFF. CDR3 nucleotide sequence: TGCAGCCCGGACAGCTACAATGAGCAGTTCTTC.

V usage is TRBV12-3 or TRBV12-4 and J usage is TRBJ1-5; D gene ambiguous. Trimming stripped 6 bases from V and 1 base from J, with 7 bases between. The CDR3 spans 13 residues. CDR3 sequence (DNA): TGTGCCAGCAGCGGACGGAGCAATCAGCCCCAGCATTTT. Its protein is CASSGRSNQPQHF.

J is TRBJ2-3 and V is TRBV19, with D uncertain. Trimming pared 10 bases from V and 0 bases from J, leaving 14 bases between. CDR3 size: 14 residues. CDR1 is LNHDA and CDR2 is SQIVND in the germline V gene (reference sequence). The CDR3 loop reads CATAPDGSTDTQYF. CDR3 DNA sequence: TGTGCCACCGCCCCGGATGGGAGCACAGATACGCAGTATTTT.

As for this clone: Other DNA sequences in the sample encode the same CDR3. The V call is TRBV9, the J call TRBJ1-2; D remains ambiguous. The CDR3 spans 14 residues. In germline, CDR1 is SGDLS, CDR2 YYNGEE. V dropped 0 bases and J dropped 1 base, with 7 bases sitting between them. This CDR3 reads CASSVGGNNYGYTF. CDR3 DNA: TGTGCCAGCAGCGTAGGTGGCAATAACTATGGCTACACCTTC.

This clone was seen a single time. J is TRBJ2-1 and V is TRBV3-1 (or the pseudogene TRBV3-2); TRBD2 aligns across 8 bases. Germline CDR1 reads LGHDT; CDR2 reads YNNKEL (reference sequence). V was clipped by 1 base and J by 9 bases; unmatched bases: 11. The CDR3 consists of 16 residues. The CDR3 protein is CASSQGPGGLFSEQFF. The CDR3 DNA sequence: TGTGCCAGCAGCCAAGGTCCGGGGGGGCTTTTCAGTGAGCAGTTCTTC.

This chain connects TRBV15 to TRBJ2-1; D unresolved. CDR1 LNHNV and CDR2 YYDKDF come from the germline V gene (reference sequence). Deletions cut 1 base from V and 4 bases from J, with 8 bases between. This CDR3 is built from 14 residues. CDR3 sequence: CATSRVAVYNEQFF. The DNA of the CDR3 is TGTGCCACCAGCAGAGTGGCGGTATACAATGAGCAGTTCTTC.

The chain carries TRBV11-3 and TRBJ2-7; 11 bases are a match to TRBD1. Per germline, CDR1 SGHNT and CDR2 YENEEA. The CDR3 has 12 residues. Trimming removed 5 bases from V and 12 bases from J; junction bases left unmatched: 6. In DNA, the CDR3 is TGTGCCAGCAGCCCGGGACAGGGGGTTGTGTACTTC. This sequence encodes CASSPGQGVVYF.

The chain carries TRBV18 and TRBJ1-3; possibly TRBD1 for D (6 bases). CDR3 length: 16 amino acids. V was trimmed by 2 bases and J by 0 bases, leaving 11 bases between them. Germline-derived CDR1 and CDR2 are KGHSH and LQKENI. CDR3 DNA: TGTGCCAGCTCACCAGGACAGCCGTACTCTGGAAACACCATATATTTT. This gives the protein CASSPGQPYSGNTIYF. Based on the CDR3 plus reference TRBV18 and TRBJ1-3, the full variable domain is NAGVMQNPRHLVRRRGQEARLRCSPMKGHSHVYWYRQLPEEGLKFMVYLQKENIIDESGMPKERFSAEFPKEGPSILRIQQVVRGDSAAYFCASSPGQPYSGNTIYFGEGSWLTVV.